One sample yielded the 10 T cell receptor beta chains listed below, sequenced in a study of OX40 agonist ivuxolimab in advanced cancers. Profiled with immunoSEQ multiplex PCR; TCRdb holds only in-frame clones, not every one. The sample consists of over 95,000 clones, roughly four fifths of them appearing once. Sequencing used CD4+ or CD8+ T cells sorted from blood, obtained in a trial of the OX40 agonist ivuxolimab. The receptors were gathered from an adult with an advanced solid tumor such as melanoma, head and neck, liver or kidney cancer.

The CDR3 is CASSRFPGEQYF. CDR3 DNA sequence: TGTGCCAGCAGCCGGTTCCCGGGCGAGCAGTACTTC. The chain is built from TRBV14 and TRBJ2-7, with no clear D. This CDR3 region has 12 residues. Germline V gene data show CDR1 as SGHDN and CDR2 as FVKESK. Trimming stripped 4 bases from V and 6 bases from J, with 10 bases between.

The chain links TRBV10-2 to TRBJ1-5, with D perhaps TRBD1 (6 bases). CDR3 length: 15 amino acids. Trimming removed 0 bases from V and 5 bases from J, with 11 bases in between. The germline V gene has CDR1 WSHSY and CDR2 SAAADI. The CDR3 DNA follows: TGCGCCAGCAGTGAGTCGGGGGCAGGGTATCAGCCCCAGCATTTT. The encoded protein is CASSESGAGYQPQHF.

The chain combines TRBV11-2 with TRBJ2-5; 13 nucleotides align to TRBD2. The trim removed 5 bases at V and 5 bases at J, leaving 8 bases unmatched. The CDR3 is made up of 16 amino acids. CDR1 and CDR2 from the germline V gene are SGHAT and FQNNGV. In nucleotides, the CDR3 is TGTGCCAGCAGCCAAGGACTAGCGGGAGCGAGGGAGACCCAGTACTTC. It is translated as CASSQGLAGARETQYF.

The chain is built from TRBV19 and TRBJ2-2, with 9 nucleotides matching TRBD1. V lost 6 bases, J lost 6 bases, and 5 bases stayed unmatched. This CDR3 region has 14 residues. In germline, CDR1 is LNHDA, CDR2 SQIVND (reference sequence). CDR3 sequence reads: CASSRDRAAGELFF. CDR3 nucleotide sequence: TGTGCCAGTAGCCGGGACAGGGCCGCCGGGGAGCTGTTTTTT.

The genes are TRBV19 and TRBJ1-1, with D tentatively TRBD1 (6 bases). The CDR3 is 15 residues long. CDR1 is LNHDA, CDR2 SQIVND, per germline (reference sequence). V lost 7 bases to trimming and J lost 3 bases, with 18 bases between them. The CDR3 region is CASNAFGGADTEAFF. Written as DNA, the CDR3 is TGTGCCAGTAACGCCTTTGGGGGGGCGGACACTGAAGCTTTCTTT.

V is TRBV19 and J is TRBJ1-4; D is possibly TRBD1 (6 bases). CDR3 length: 13 residues. Trimming left V 8 bases short and J 8 bases short, with 15 bases between. Germline V gene sequence: CDR1 LNHDA, CDR2 SQIVND (reference sequence). The CDR3 nucleotides read TGTGCCAGTGTGGACAGCGGTGGCGAAAAACTGTTTTTT. Amino acids: CASVDSGGEKLFF.

V is TRBV30 and J is TRBJ2-3, with D possibly being TRBD1 or TRBD2 (5 bases each). Trimming shortened V by 0 bases and J by 3 bases, and 22 bases separated the two germline ends. This CDR3 spans 18 amino acids. Germline-derived CDR1 and CDR2 are GTSNPN and SVGIG (reference sequence). CDR3 region: CAWSVQELRARTTDTQYF. Written as DNA, the CDR3 is TGTGCCTGGAGTGTACAGGAGTTAAGGGCCCGGACTACAGATACGCAGTATTTT.

The chain carries TRBV28 and TRBJ1-5; D unresolved. CDR1 and CDR2 from the germline V gene are MDHEN and SYDVKM. V lost 6 bases and J lost 4, with 19 bases in between. The CDR3 runs to 16 residues. CDR3 nucleotide sequence: TGTGCCAGCAGCACATTCACACAGAGGTTGAATCAGCCCCAGCATTTT. It codes for CASSTFTQRLNQPQHF.

This sequence joins TRBV9 and TRBJ2-1; a possible D gene is TRBD1 (6 bases). This CDR3 comprises 14 residues. Germline lookup yields CDR1 SGDLS and CDR2 YYNGEE. Trimming stripped 4 bases from V and 4 bases from J, with 12 bases between. The CDR3 nucleotides read TGTGCCAGCAGCCAAGGGACACTTTACAATGAGCAGTTCTTC. Protein: CASSQGTLYNEQFF.

This clone was detected only once. The gene calls are TRBV5-4 and TRBJ2-1; D could derive from TRBD1 or TRBD2 (5 bases each). V was clipped by 3 bases and J by 10 bases, with 17 bases between them. Germline-derived CDR1 and CDR2 are SGHNT and YYREEE (reference sequence). The length of the CDR3 is 14 residues. The DNA of the CDR3 is TGTGCCAGCAGCTCTGGGACCGCGAGGCTGGAGCAGTTCTTC. Its translation is CASSSGTARLEQFF.